These T cell receptor beta chains were read from a single sample in a study of T cell responses to AZD1222 COVID-19 vaccine. Clones were sequenced by immunoSEQ multiplex PCR, and TCRdb holds only the in-frame ones, with some missing. The table records roughly 150,000 clones, 70% to 90% of them present only once. This sample comprised peripheral blood, obtained on day 0 of AZD1222 vaccination. These receptors were collected from an adult in good health. Each CDR3 is given with its conserved first and last residue. D genes are given only for firm matches. Not all rows give a size; the values are once, few, many and, for expanded clones, a class.

j_call: TRBJ2-2
v_call: TRBV21-1
clone_size: .
d_call: .
cdr3_nt: TGTGCCAGCAGGGCCCAACTAGCGGCCCACCGGGAGCTGTTTTTT
cdr3_aa: CASRAQLAAHRELFF

j_call: TRBJ2-7
v_call: TRBV4-2
clone_size: .
d_call: .
cdr3_nt: TGTGCCAGCAGCCAAGGTTTAGGGTACGAGCAGTACTTC
cdr3_aa: CASSQGLGYEQYF

j_call: TRBJ2-7
v_call: TRBV3-1/TRBV3-2
clone_size: .
d_call: .
cdr3_nt: TGTGCCAGCAGCACGAGAGGGGGCTACGAGCAGTACTTC
cdr3_aa: CASSTRGGYEQYF

j_call: TRBJ1-2
v_call: TRBV19
clone_size: .
d_call: .
cdr3_nt: TGTGCCAGTAGTCCCGACTGGTCCTATGGCTACACCTTC
cdr3_aa: CASSPDWSYGYTF

j_call: TRBJ1-2
v_call: TRBV15
clone_size: .
d_call: .
cdr3_nt: TGTGCCACCAGCAGAGTCGGAGCTATCTCTATTGGCTACACCTTC
cdr3_aa: CATSRVGAISIGYTF

j_call: TRBJ2-7
v_call: TRBV6-5
clone_size: .
d_call: .
cdr3_nt: TGTGCCAGCAGCCGGGGGTTGGGCTCCTACGAGCAGTGCTTC
cdr3_aa: CASSRGLGSYEQCF

j_call: TRBJ1-6
v_call: TRBV6-5
clone_size: few
d_call: TRBD1
cdr3_nt: TGTGCCAGTACCCGGGACAGCTCCTATAATTCACCCCTCCACTTT
cdr3_aa: CASTRDSSYNSPLHF

j_call: TRBJ2-7
v_call: TRBV7-2
clone_size: .
d_call: TRBD2
cdr3_nt: TGTGCCAGCAGCTTTAGCGGGAGCGGCTCCTACGAGCAGTACTTC
cdr3_aa: CASSFSGSGSYEQYF

j_call: TRBJ2-7
v_call: TRBV5-5
clone_size: .
d_call: TRBD2
cdr3_nt: TGTGCCAGCAGCCGACGAGGGGCGGGGGACGAGCAGTACTTC
cdr3_aa: CASSRRGAGDEQYF

j_call: TRBJ2-3
v_call: TRBV27
clone_size: .
d_call: TRBD2
cdr3_nt: TGTGCCAGGCAAGTGCGGGAGGGGAGGGCCCCAGATACGCAGTATTTT
cdr3_aa: CARQVREGRAPDTQYF

j_call: TRBJ2-1
v_call: TRBV19
clone_size: .
d_call: TRBD2
cdr3_nt: TGTGCCAGTAGTATCTTGGGAGTTGGGACTAGCGGGAGAGGGGACGCTGAGCAGTTCTTC
cdr3_aa: CASSILGVGTSGRGDAEQFF

j_call: TRBJ2-2
v_call: TRBV2
clone_size: once
d_call: .
cdr3_nt: TGTGCCAGCAGGCGGGGTTCGAAAGCGAACACCGGGGAGCTGTTTTTT
cdr3_aa: CASRRGSKANTGELFF

j_call: TRBJ2-7
v_call: TRBV6-2/TRBV6-3
clone_size: .
d_call: .
cdr3_nt: TGTGCCAGCAGTTTCTCCGGTTTCTCCTACGAGCAGTACTTC
cdr3_aa: CASSFSGFSYEQYF

j_call: TRBJ2-5
v_call: TRBV7-9
clone_size: .
d_call: .
cdr3_nt: TGTGCCAGCGCTAAGGAAGAGACCCAGTACTTC
cdr3_aa: CASAKEETQYF

j_call: TRBJ2-7
v_call: TRBV29-1
clone_size: .
d_call: .
cdr3_nt: TGCAGCGTCGAGGGGGGGACATTGCCCTACGAGCAGTACTTC
cdr3_aa: CSVEGGTLPYEQYF

j_call: TRBJ1-5
v_call: TRBV27
clone_size: .
d_call: TRBD1
cdr3_nt: TGTGCCAGCAGGGAGGGACAGGTAAATCAGCCCCAGCATTTT
cdr3_aa: CASREGQVNQPQHF

j_call: TRBJ1-6
v_call: TRBV7-2
clone_size: .
d_call: TRBD1
cdr3_nt: TGTGCCAGCAGCCGGACAGGGGGAGATTCACCCCTCCACTTT
cdr3_aa: CASSRTGGDSPLHF

j_call: TRBJ2-5
v_call: TRBV11-2
clone_size: .
d_call: TRBD1
cdr3_nt: TGTGCCAGCAGCTCTCACCCGGGACAGCAAGAGACCCAGTACTTC
cdr3_aa: CASSSHPGQQETQYF

j_call: TRBJ1-2
v_call: TRBV6-2/TRBV6-3
clone_size: .
d_call: TRBD1
cdr3_nt: TGTGCCAGCAGTTCCCCCAGACAGGGGCGGAGTGGTGGCTACACCTTC
cdr3_aa: CASSSPRQGRSGGYTF

j_call: TRBJ2-1
v_call: TRBV9
clone_size: .
d_call: .
cdr3_nt: TGTGCCAGCAGCGAGGGAGGCAGGGAAAACGGTGAGCAGTTCTTC
cdr3_aa: CASSEGGRENGEQFF